This T cell receptor (beta chain) was obtained from a study of blood T cell repertoires in COVID-19. Study at large: Acute and convalescent COVID-19 specimens originated in the United States, Italy and Spain. PBMCs, B-cell-depleted T cells, or T cells provided the cDNA or gDNA that made up the material.

The assay was immunoSEQ multiplex PCR, and TCRdb's table has in-frame clones only and misses some. The data contain 200,000 to 250,000 clones, roughly 80% of them singletons. Enrolled during active infection, Seattle patients were then followed longitudinally. CDR1 KGHDR and CDR2 SFDVKD come from the germline V gene. Germline trimming cut 5 bases from V and 8 bases from J; bases unmatched to any gene: 13. The CDR3 spans 16 residues. The receptor comes from a woman of 80 years or more with COVID-19, enrolled during active disease. The sample consisted of peripheral blood. This rearrangement joins TRBV24-1 to TRBJ1-4; the match to TRBD1 covers 7 bases. The CDR3 region is CATSGATGVGGEKLFF. The CDR3 bases are TGTGCCACCAGTGGAGCCACAGGGGTCGGCGGCGAAAAACTGTTTTTT.